Listed here are 25 T cell receptor beta chains from one sample, sequenced in a study of human T cells and chemical hapten exposure. Sample time point: patch test 1, 2 weeks after DPC sensitization. The treatment is: therapeutic diphenylcyclopropenone sensitization with weekly scalp DPC. In TCRdb, the RACE reads were re-called with MiXCR into one record per CDR3 protein. The sample includes 11,000 to 15,000 distinct CDR3 sequences, over 15% of them seen just once. The specimen was whole blood, collected in connection with sensitization to the hapten diphenylcyclopropenone (DPC). The receptors originated from a woman aged 30 to 39 with alopecia areata. Some clones in this sample may be carry-over from other donors' samples.

This clonotype came up many times. J is TRBJ2-7 and V is TRBV29-1; TRBD1 agrees at 7 bases. Unmatched junction bases numbered 12, after V lost 7 bases and J lost 0 bases. Germline loops: CDR1 SQVTM, CDR2 ANQGSEA. This CDR3 has 15 amino acids. The CDR3 spells CSAAKGTGASYEQYF. DNA of the CDR3: TGCAGCGCTGCGAAAGGCACAGGGGCCTCCTACGAGCAGTACTTC.

In its sample, this clonotype was seen many times. This chain uses TRBV11-2 with TRBJ2-3; D unresolved. The CDR3 is 17 amino acids. The germline V gene encodes CDR1 SGHAT and CDR2 FQNNGV. The V end lost 2 bases, the J end lost 3 bases, and 18 bases lay between the germline ends. CDR3 in DNA: TGTGCCAGCAGCTTAAAAATCGGCGTTCTAGGTACAGATACGCAGTATTTT. This translates into CASSLKIGVLGTDTQYF.

In this sample, this clonotype turned up many times. This chain joins TRBV12-3 or TRBV12-4 and TRBJ2-2; TRBD1 is a possible D gene (6 bases). Trimming left V 6 bases short and J 8 bases short, with 16 bases between. The CDR3 has 14 amino acids. The CDR3 loop is CASRRTALIGELFF. DNA of the CDR3: TGTGCCAGCAGAAGGACAGCGTTGATTGGGGAGCTGTTTTTT.

The CDR3 DNA follows: TGTGCCAGCAGTTACGATAGACTAGCGGGCGGTAAAGAGACCCAGTACTTC. This sequence encodes CASSYDRLAGGKETQYF. V gene TRBV6-2 or TRBV6-3 combines with J gene TRBJ2-5; 10 bases are a match to TRBD2. V shed 2 bases, J shed 3 bases, and the junction held 9 bases outside the gene matches. Germline CDR1 MNHEY, CDR2 SVGEGT. CDR3 size: 17 residues.

The sample holds a few counts of this clonotype. V usage is TRBV7-6 and J usage is TRBJ2-3; tentative D call: TRBD1 (9 bases). This CDR3 is 18 amino acids long. Germline CDR1 SGHVS, CDR2 FNYEAQ. V was clipped by 1 base and J by 2 bases, with 19 bases between them. CDR3: CASSLVAGGQGSTDTQYF. The CDR3 DNA follows: TGTGCCAGCAGCTTAGTCGCGGGAGGACAGGGGTCCACAGATACGCAGTATTTT.

This clonotype is medium-sized within its sample. The chain couples TRBV11-2 to TRBJ2-5, with unresolved D. Germline V CDR1 and CDR2: SGHAT, FQNNGV. The V end was cut by 4 bases, the J end by 3 bases, with 9 bases between. This CDR3 spans 13 amino acids. CDR3 protein: CASSWIQKETQYF. The CDR3 nucleotides are TGTGCCAGCAGCTGGATCCAAAAAGAGACCCAGTACTTC.

Many counts were recorded for this clonotype. The CDR3 reads CASSVGDMTYEQYF. The CDR3 region has the DNA TGTGCCAGCAGCGTAGGGGACATGACCTACGAGCAGTACTTC. The rearrangement uses TRBV9 and TRBJ2-7; weak D call: TRBD1 (6 bases). V dropped 0 bases and J dropped 2 bases, with 9 bases sitting between them. From germline, CDR1 is SGDLS and CDR2 YYNGEE. This CDR3 region has 14 residues.

This clonotype is labeled as medium-sized. V and J are TRBV5-4 and TRBJ1-1; 8 nucleotides agree with TRBD1. Germline values: CDR1 SGHNT, CDR2 YYREEE (reference sequence). V lost 2 bases and J lost 5; bases outside the gene matches: 5. This CDR3 is built from 14 residues. The CDR3 region has the DNA TGTGCCAGCAGCTTCCCAGGGGGCTTAACTGAAGCTTTCTTT. It specifies CASSFPGGLTEAFF.

This clonotype was seen a few times. This chain uses TRBV29-1 with TRBJ2-3; possibly TRBD2 for D (7 bases). From germline, CDR1 is SQVTM and CDR2 ANQGSEA. V lost 6 bases to trimming and J lost 0 bases, with 19 bases between them. This CDR3 contains 16 residues. CDR3 amino acids: CSVPPRGASSTDTQYF. The CDR3 DNA follows: TGCAGCGTCCCCCCTCGGGGGGCATCTAGCACAGATACGCAGTATTTT.

V gene TRBV7-9 combines with J gene TRBJ2-7; no firm D call. The CDR3 runs to 12 residues. Trimming took 7 bases from V and 3 from J, leaving 10 bases between them. The V gene's germline CDR1 is SEHNR and CDR2 FQNEAQ (reference sequence). The CDR3 spells CASNSVDYEQYF. The CDR3 DNA reads as TGTGCCAGCAATTCAGTCGACTACGAGCAGTACTTC.

The chain carries TRBV6-5 and TRBJ1-2; 8 bases agree with TRBD1. With 6 bases clipped from V and 3 bases from J, the junction kept 6 bases outside the gene matches. The CDR3 is 14 amino acids. CDR1 and CDR2 (germline): MNHEY, SVGAGI. The CDR3 protein is CASSSGQGHYGYTF. The CDR3 DNA is TGTGCCAGCAGCTCCGGACAGGGCCACTATGGCTACACCTTC.

This clonotype is classed as medium-sized (0.01 to 0.1%). The chain carries TRBV3-1 and TRBJ1-2, with D unclear. V was shortened by 2 bases and J by 8 bases, with 6 bases between the two germline ends. Germline CDR1 reads LGHDT; CDR2 reads YNNKEL (reference sequence). CDR3 length: 11 amino acids. This CDR3 is CASSQFYGYTF. The CDR3 coding sequence is TGTGCCAGCAGCCAATTCTACGGCTACACCTTC.

About this clonotype: A read error may account for a junction end that differs from germline. J is TRBJ1-1 and V is TRBV6-6; tentative D call: TRBD1 (6 bases). This CDR3 region has 12 residues. Germline CDR1 reads MNHNY; CDR2 reads SVGAGI (reference sequence). CDR3 DNA: TGTGCCAGCAGTCAGCTAGGGGGGGGAGGAGTCTTT. It is translated as CASSQLGGGGVF.

At least ten counts were recorded for this clonotype. The chain uses TRBV5-1 and TRBJ1-2; tentative D call: TRBD1 (5 bases). The CDR3 extends over 13 amino acids. The V gene lost 0 bases and the J gene lost 6 bases, with 9 bases spanning the gap. The germline V gene encodes CDR1 SGHRS and CDR2 YFSETQ. The CDR3 sequence is CASSLGGVHGYTF. CDR3 bases: TGCGCCAGCAGCTTGGGGGGCGTTCATGGCTACACCTTC.

The chain employs TRBV29-1 and TRBJ2-7; D may be TRBD1 (6 bases). The V and J ends lost 8 bases and 3 bases respectively, with 14 bases between them. This CDR3 is 12 amino acids long. CDR1 and CDR2 (germline): SQVTM, ANQGSEA. The CDR3 region has the DNA TGCAGCCCATGTCAGGGGCGCTACGAGCAGTACGTC. The encoded protein is CSPCQGRYEQYV.

By sample fraction, this clonotype is medium-sized. The genes are TRBV5-1 and TRBJ1-2; D call uncertain. CDR1 is SGHRS, CDR2 YFSETQ, per germline. Trimming left V 2 bases short and J 4 bases short, with 3 bases between. The CDR3 has 11 amino acids. The CDR3 spells CASSFSYGYTF. The CDR3 DNA follows: TGCGCCAGCAGCTTCAGCTATGGCTACACCTTC.

By sample fraction, this clonotype is medium-sized. The chain carries TRBV2 and TRBJ2-2; no reliable D call. CDR3 length equals 15 residues. Trimming pared 3 bases from V and 6 bases from J, leaving 14 bases between. Germline V gene sequence: CDR1 SNHLY, CDR2 FYNNEI. CDR3 DNA sequence: TGTGCCAGCAGTGATTTGGAAGCTCCCGCCGGGGAGCTGTTTTTT. This gives the protein CASSDLEAPAGELFF.

Many counts were recorded for this clonotype. The rearrangement links TRBV6-2 or TRBV6-3 to TRBJ2-7; TRBD2 matches 10 bases. Germline CDR1 MNHEY, CDR2 SVGEGT. The CDR3 runs to 13 residues. Germline trimming cut 6 bases from V and 4 bases from J; bases unmatched to any gene: 3. The CDR3 DNA sequence: TGTGCCAGCAGAACTAGCGGGACTTACGAGCAGTACGTC. Amino acids: CASRTSGTYEQYV.

This clonotype was seen repeatedly, ten times or more. This chain connects TRBV6-6 to TRBJ2-3, with 8 bases fitting TRBD2. With V trimmed by 0 bases and J by 1 base, 12 bases remained unmatched. This CDR3 contains 19 residues. The germline V gene encodes CDR1 MNHNY and CDR2 SVGAGI (reference sequence). CDR3 DNA: TGTGCCAGCAGTTACTCGCTGGTAGCGGGACTGAAGGGCACAGATACGCAGTATTTT. Protein product: CASSYSLVAGLKGTDTQYF.

The chain combines TRBV29-1 with TRBJ1-1, with TRBD1 as a possible D gene (5 bases). Germline V gene lookup returns CDR1 SQVTM and CDR2 ANQGSEA. The CDR3 extends over 13 amino acids. Trimming cost V 5 bases and J 2 bases, with 12 bases left between them. CDR3 nucleotide sequence: TGCAGCGTTAATAAGGGGCTTAACACTGAAGCTTTCTTT. This translates into CSVNKGLNTEAFF.

This clonotype was counted at least ten times. This chain uses TRBV7-9 with TRBJ2-1; 8 nucleotides match TRBD1. The CDR3 length is 16 residues. In germline, CDR1 is SEHNR, CDR2 FQNEAQ (reference sequence). J lost 1 base, V lost 5 bases, and 7 bases had no gene match. CDR3 loop: CASSDAGGRSYNEQFF. The CDR3 DNA follows: TGTGCCAGCAGCGATGCAGGGGGCCGGTCCTACAATGAGCAGTTCTTC.

This clonotype was observed a few times. The chain uses TRBV20-1 and TRBJ1-1; no clear D. Germline CDR1 reads DFQATT; CDR2 reads SNEGSKA (reference sequence). The CDR3 covers 14 residues. Trimming stripped 4 bases from V and 0 bases from J, with 12 bases between. CDR3 residues: CSATTMVLNTEAFF. The CDR3 DNA reads TGCAGTGCTACTACTATGGTTCTGAACACTGAAGCTTTCTTT.

This clonotype ranks as medium-sized (0.01 to 0.1%). The chain is built from TRBV12-3 or TRBV12-4 and TRBJ1-4; D uncertain. This CDR3 spans 12 amino acids. Trimming stripped 6 bases from V and 13 bases from J, with 15 bases between. The CDR3 DNA reads TGTGCCAGCAGCCCCGACCCGCAGAGACTGTTTTTT. Translation: CASSPDPQRLFF.

Ten or more counts support this clonotype. The rearrangement joins TRBV18 to TRBJ2-1, with unresolved D. Germline-derived CDR1 and CDR2 are KGHSH and LQKENI. Trimming removed 8 bases from V and 0 bases from J, with 14 bases in between. This CDR3 is built from 15 residues. CDR3 nucleotide sequence: TGTGCCAGCCAGATAGACGTTAGCTCCTACAATGAGCAGTTCTTC. Its protein is CASQIDVSSYNEQFF.

This clonotype occurred many times. The V and J genes are TRBV18 and TRBJ1-2; tentative D call: TRBD1 (6 bases). V was pared by 6 bases and J by 0 bases, with 23 bases between. CDR1 and CDR2 from the germline V gene are KGHSH and LQKENI. The CDR3 runs to 18 residues. CDR3 DNA: TGTGCCAGCTCCGGAATGGGGGCCTTCAAACCCCCTAACTATGGCTACACCTTC. This encodes CASSGMGAFKPPNYGYTF.